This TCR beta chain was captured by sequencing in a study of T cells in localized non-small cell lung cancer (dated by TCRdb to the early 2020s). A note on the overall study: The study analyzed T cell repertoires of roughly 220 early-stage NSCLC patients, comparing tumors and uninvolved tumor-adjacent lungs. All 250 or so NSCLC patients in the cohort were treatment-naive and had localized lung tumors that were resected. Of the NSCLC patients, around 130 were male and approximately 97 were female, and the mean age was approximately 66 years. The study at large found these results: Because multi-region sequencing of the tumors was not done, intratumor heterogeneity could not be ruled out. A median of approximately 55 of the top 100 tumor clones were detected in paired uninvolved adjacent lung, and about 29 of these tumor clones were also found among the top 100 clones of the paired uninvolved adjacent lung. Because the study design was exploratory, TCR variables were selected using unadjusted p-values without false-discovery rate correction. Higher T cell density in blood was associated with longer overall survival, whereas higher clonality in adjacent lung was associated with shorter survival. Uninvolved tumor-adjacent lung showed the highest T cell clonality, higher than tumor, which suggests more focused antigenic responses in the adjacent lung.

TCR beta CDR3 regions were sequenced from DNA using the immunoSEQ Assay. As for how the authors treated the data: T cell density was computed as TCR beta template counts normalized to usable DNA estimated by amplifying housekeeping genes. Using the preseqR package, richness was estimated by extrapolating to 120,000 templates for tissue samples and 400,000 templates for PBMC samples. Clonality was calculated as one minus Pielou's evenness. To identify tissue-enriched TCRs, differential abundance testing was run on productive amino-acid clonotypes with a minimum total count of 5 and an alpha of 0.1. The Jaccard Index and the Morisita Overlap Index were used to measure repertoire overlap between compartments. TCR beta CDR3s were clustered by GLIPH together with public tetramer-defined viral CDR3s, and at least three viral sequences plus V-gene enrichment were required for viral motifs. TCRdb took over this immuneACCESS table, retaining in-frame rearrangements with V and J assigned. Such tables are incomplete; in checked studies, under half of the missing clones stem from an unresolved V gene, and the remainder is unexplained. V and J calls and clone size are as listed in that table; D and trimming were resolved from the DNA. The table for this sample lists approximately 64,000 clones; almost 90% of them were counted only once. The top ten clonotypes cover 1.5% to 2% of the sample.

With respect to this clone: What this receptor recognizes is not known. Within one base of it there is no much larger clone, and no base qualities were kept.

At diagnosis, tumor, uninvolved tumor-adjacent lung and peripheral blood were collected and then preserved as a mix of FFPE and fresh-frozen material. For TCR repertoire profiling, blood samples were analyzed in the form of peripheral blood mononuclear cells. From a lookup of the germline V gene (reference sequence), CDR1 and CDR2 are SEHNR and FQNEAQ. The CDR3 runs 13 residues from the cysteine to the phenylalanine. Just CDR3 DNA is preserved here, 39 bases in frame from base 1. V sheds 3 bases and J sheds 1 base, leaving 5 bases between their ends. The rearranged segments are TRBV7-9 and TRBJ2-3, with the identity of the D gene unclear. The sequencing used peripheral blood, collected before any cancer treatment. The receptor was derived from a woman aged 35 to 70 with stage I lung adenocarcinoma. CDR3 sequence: CASSFGGTDTQYF. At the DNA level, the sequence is TGTGCCAGCAGCTTTGGGGGCACAGATACGCAGTATTTT.